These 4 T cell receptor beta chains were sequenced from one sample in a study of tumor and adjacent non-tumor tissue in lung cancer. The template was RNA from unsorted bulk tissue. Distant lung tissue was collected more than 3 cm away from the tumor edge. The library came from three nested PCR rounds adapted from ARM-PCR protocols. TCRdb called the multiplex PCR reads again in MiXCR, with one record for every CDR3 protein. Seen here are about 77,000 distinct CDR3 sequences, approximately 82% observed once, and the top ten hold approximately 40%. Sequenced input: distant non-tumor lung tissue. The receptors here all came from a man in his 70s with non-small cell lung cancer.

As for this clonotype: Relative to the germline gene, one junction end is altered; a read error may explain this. CDR3 bases: TGTGCCAGCAGTCGTGCCGGGATAGGGATCGGCTCTGGAAACACTATATATTTT. Protein product: CASSRAGIGIGSGNTIYF. This sequence joins TRBV12-3 or TRBV12-4 and TRBJ1-3; D is undetermined. This CDR3 has 18 amino acids.

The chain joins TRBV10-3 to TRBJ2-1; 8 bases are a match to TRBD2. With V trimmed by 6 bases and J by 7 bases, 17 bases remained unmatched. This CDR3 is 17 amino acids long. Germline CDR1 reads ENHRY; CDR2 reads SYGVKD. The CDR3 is CAIRVTSVGSTHNEQFF. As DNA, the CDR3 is TGTGCCATCAGGGTGACTAGCGTGGGGTCCACCCATAATGAGCAGTTCTTC.

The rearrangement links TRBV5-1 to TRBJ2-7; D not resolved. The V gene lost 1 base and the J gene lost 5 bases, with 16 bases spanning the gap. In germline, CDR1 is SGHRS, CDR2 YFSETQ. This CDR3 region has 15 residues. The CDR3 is CASSLLGRSPDEQYF. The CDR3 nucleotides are TGCGCCAGCAGCTTGTTGGGCAGGAGCCCCGACGAGCAGTACTTC.

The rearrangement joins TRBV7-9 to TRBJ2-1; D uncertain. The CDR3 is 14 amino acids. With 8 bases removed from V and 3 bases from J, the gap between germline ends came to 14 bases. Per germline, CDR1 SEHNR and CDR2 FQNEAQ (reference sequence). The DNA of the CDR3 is TGTGCCAGCTGCTCGAACGACCTCTACAATGAGCAGTTCTTC. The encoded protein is CASCSNDLYNEQFF.